This TCR beta chain was sequenced in a study of human thymus T cells. The CDR3 runs to 13 residues. Germline V gives CDR1 MNHEY, CDR2 SMNVEV (reference sequence). Trimming left V 4 bases short and J 0 bases short, with 7 bases between. The sample donors, healthy Finnish infants, were having corrective surgery for congenital heart defects. An approximately 0.5-1 mL peripheral blood aliquot was taken intraoperatively from four of eight donors. Blood DNA came from all available leukocytes, not a fixed cell number. Produced via immunoSEQ multiplex PCR; TCRdb's table is partial and in-frame only. The profile covers tens of thousands of clones, with 94% appearing a single time and approximately 6% taken by the ten largest.

The sequence derives from a boy under three years old with a congenital heart defect but otherwise immunologically healthy. The chain recombines TRBV27 with TRBJ2-7; possible D gene TRBD2, 6 bases. The sample consisted of blood. In nucleotides, the CDR3 is TGTGCCAGCAGTTGGGGGGACTCCTACGAGCAGTACTTC. It specifies CASSWGDSYEQYF.